Listed here is a single T cell receptor (beta chain). The source of the sample is a study of T cell changes during pregnancy in multiple sclerosis. Per germline, CDR1 MNHEY and CDR2 SMNVEV (reference sequence). The V gene lost 6 bases and the J gene lost 9 bases, with 15 bases spanning the gap. The CDR3 runs 14 residues. Generated by immunoSEQ multiplex PCR, the TCRdb table keeps only in-frame clones and is missing some. Among 50,000 or so clones listed, 85% to 95% were seen once. The genes are TRBV27 and TRBJ1-6; tentatively, D is TRBD1 (5 bases). The material sequenced was CD4+ T cells from peripheral blood mononuclear cells, taken in the third trimester of pregnancy. This sequence was found in a female donor with multiple sclerosis, enrolled in a pregnancy study. The CDR3, as DNA: TGTGCCAGCAGGCTTCAGGGATTGGGTTCACCCCTCCACTTT. This translates into CASRLQGLGSPLHF.